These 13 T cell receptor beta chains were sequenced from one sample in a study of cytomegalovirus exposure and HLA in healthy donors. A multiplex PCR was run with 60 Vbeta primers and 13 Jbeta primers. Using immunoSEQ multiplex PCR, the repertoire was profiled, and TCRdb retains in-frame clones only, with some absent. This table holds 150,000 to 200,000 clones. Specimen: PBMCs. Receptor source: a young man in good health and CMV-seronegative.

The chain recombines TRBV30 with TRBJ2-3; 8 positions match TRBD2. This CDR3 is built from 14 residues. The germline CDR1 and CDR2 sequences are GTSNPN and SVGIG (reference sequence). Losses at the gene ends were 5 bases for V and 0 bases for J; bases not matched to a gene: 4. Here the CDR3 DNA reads TGTGCCTGGGAACTAGCGGTTAGCACAGATACGCAGTATTTT. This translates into CAWELAVSTDTQYF.

The CDR3 spells CASSYSSGIGYGYTF. CDR3 nucleotide sequence: TGTGCCAGCAGTTACTCGTCAGGGATCGGCTATGGCTACACCTTC. V usage is TRBV6-5 and J usage is TRBJ1-2, with D possibly matching TRBD1 (5 bases). The CDR3 length is 15 residues. Germline CDR1 is MNHEY and CDR2 is SVGAGI. The V end lost 0 bases, the J end lost 4 bases, and 12 bases lay between the germline ends.

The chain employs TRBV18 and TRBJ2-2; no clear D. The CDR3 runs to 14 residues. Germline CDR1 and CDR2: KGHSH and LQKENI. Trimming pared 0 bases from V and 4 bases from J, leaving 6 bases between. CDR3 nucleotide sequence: TGTGCCAGCTCACCACCATCGGTCACCGGGGAGCTGTTTTTT. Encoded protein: CASSPPSVTGELFF.

Written as DNA, the CDR3 is TGTGCCAGCAGTGGGGTAACAGGGATTCGGGTTGGGGCCAACGTCCTGACTTTC. Residues: CASSGVTGIRVGANVLTF. The genes are TRBV6-1 and TRBJ2-6, with D possibly being TRBD1 (6 bases). The CDR3 spans 18 residues. Trimming removed 4 bases from V and 3 bases from J, with 19 bases in between. Germline CDR1 and CDR2: MNHNS and SASEGT.

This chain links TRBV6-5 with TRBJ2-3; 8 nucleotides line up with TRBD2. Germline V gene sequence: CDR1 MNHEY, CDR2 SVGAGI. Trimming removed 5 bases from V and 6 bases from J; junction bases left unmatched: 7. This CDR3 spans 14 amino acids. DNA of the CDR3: TGTGCCAGCAGTGACGGACTAGCCGGGGATACGCAGTATTTT. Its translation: CASSDGLAGDTQYF.

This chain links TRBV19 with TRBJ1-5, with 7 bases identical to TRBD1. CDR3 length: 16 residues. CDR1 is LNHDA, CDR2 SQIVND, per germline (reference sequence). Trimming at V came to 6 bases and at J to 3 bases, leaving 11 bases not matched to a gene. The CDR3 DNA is TGTGCCAGTAGACCATCAGGGACAGCCAACAATCAGCCCCAGCATTTT. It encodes CASRPSGTANNQPQHF.

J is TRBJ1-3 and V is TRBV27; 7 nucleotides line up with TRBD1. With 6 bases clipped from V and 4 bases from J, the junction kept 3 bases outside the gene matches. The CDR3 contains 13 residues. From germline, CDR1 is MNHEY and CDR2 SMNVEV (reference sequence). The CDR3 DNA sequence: TGTGCCAGCAGCCGACAGGGCGGAAACACCATATATTTT. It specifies CASSRQGGNTIYF.

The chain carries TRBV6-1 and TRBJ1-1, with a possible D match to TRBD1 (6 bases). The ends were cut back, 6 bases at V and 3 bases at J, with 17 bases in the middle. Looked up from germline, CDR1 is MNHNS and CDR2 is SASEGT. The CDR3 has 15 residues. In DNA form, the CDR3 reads TGTGCCAGCAGCCCCCTTGGGGGCTTGGACACTGAAGCTTTCTTT. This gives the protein CASSPLGGLDTEAFF.

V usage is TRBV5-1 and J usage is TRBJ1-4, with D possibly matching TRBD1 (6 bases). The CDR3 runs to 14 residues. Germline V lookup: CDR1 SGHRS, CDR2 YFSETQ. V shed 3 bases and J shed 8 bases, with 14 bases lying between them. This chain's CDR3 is CASSSGRGDEKLFF. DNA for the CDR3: TGCGCCAGCAGCTCGGGCAGGGGAGACGAAAAACTGTTTTTT.

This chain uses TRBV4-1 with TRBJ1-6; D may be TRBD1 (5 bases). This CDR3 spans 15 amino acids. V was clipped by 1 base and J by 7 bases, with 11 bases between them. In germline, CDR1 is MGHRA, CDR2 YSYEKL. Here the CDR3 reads CASSQGDRRNSPLHF. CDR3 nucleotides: TGCGCCAGCAGCCAAGGCGACAGAAGGAATTCACCCCTCCACTTT.

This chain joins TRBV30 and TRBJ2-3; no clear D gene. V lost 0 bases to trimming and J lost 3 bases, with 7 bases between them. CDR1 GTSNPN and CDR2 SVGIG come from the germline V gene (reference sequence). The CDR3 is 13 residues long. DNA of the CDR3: TGTGCCTGGAGTGTTCTTATTACAGATACGCAGTATTTT. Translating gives CAWSVLITDTQYF. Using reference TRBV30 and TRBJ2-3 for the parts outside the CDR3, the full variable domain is SQTIHQWPATLVQPVGSPLSLECTVEGTSNPNLYWYRQAAGRGLQLLFYSVGIGQISSEVPQNLSASRPQDRQFILSSKKLLLSDSGFYLCAWSVLITDTQYFGPGTRLTVL.

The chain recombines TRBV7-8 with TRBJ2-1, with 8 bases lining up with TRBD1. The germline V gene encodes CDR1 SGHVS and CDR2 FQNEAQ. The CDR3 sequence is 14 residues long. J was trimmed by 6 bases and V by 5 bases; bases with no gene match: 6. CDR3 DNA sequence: TGTGCCAGCAGCAAACAGGGGGAAGTCAATGAGCAGTTCTTC. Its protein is CASSKQGEVNEQFF.

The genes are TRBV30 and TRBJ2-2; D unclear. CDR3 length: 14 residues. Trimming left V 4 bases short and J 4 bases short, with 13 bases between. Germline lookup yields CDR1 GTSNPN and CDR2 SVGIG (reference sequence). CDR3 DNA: TGTGCCTGGACCCCAGGTCCCCGCACCGGGGAGCTGTTTTTT. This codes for CAWTPGPRTGELFF. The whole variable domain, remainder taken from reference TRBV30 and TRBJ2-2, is SQTIHQWPATLVQPVGSPLSLECTVEGTSNPNLYWYRQAAGRGLQLLFYSVGIGQISSEVPQNLSASRPQDRQFILSSKKLLLSDSGFYLCAWTPGPRTGELFFGEGSRLTVL.